Listed below are T cell receptor beta chains from one sample, sequenced in a study of blood T cell repertoires in COVID-19. Sequencing used immunoSEQ multiplex PCR; TCRdb keeps in-frame clones, though not all of them. In the table there are about 210,000 clones, 65% to 90% of which are singletons. Sequences were obtained from PBMCs or T cells enriched from blood (not recorded which). These receptors were obtained from a woman aged 50 to 60 with acute COVID-19. The CDR3 runs from the conserved cysteine through the conserved F or W. D genes are given only for firm matches. Clone size is given for some rows only: seen once, a few or many times, or a class if the clone is expanded.

size	D	J	V	DNA	CDR3
-	TRBD2	TRBJ2-1	TRBV27	TGTGCCAGCAGCCTCCCCCCCGGGAGGGCCCTCAATGAGCAGTTCTTC	CASSLPPGRALNEQFF
-	-	TRBJ1-5	TRBV7-3	TGTGCCAGCAGCTTAAGGCCAGTTAGCAATCAGCCCCAGCATTTT	CASSLRPVSNQPQHF
-	-	TRBJ2-5	TRBV12-5	TGTGCTAGTGGTCCTGGGACACCCCAGGAGACCCAGTACTTC	CASGPGTPQETQYF
many	TRBD1	TRBJ1-2	TRBV10-1	TGCGCCAGCAGTGAGCCACATCCCGAGACAGGGCTGAATGGCTACACCTTC	CASSEPHPETGLNGYTF
once	TRBD1	TRBJ1-1	TRBV6-5	TGTGCCAGCAGGGCATGGACAGGGAGGACTGAAGCTTTCTTT	CASRAWTGRTEAFF
few	-	TRBJ2-7	TRBV2	TGTGCCAGCCTTGAGGAGGGCAGCTCCTACGAGCAGTACTTC	CASLEEGSSYEQYF
-	TRBD2	TRBJ2-7	TRBV25-1	TGTGCCAGCAGTGAAAGCGGGAGGGGGTACGAGCAGTACTTC	CASSESGRGYEQYF
-	TRBD2	TRBJ2-1	TRBV9	TGTGCCAGCAGCCCCCTCCAAGCGGGGGGATACAATGAGCAGTTCTTC	CASSPLQAGGYNEQFF
-	TRBD1	TRBJ1-6	TRBV13	TGTGCCAGCAGCAGGGACAGGCCAATCGGACCCCTCCACTTT	CASSRDRPIGPLHF
-	-	TRBJ2-1	TRBV6-2/TRBV6-3	TGTGCCAGCAGTTCAGACTCCAGAGTTCAGTTCTTC	CASSSDSRVQFF
-	-	TRBJ1-2	TRBV14	TGTGCCAGCAGCCAAGTAGGGAGCTATGGCTACACCTTC	CASSQVGSYGYTF
-	-	TRBJ2-7	TRBV28	TGTGCCGTCAGGGGTGGGGCGCGCAACTCCTACGAGCAGTACTTC	CAVRGGARNSYEQYF
-	TRBD2	TRBJ2-3	TRBV5-1	TGCGCCAGCAGCTTGGGCGCTAGCGGGGGTCAGGATACGCAGTATTTT	CASSLGASGGQDTQYF
-	TRBD2	TRBJ2-7	TRBV5-8	TGTGCCAGCAGCTTTCGGGGGGCCTACGAGCAGTACTTC	CASSFRGAYEQYF
-	-	TRBJ2-6	TRBV28	TGTGCCAGCAGGACCGGGTTGTCTGGGGCCAACGTCCTGACTTTC	CASRTGLSGANVLTF
-	-	TRBJ2-1	TRBV6-5	TGTGCCACCGACTCGAGCTCCTACAATGAGCAGTTCTTC	CATDSSSYNEQFF
-	TRBD1	TRBJ2-5	TRBV29-1	TGCAGCGCTGGACAGGGGTCTGGAGAGACCCAGTACTTC	CSAGQGSGETQYF
-	TRBD1	TRBJ2-7	TRBV29-1	TGCAGCGTTGGGGGACAGGGGCGGTACGAGCAGTACTTC	CSVGGQGRYEQYF
few	-	TRBJ1-2	TRBV18	TGTGCCAGCTCACCGGATACCCGGGGAAACTATGGCTACACCTTC	CASSPDTRGNYGYTF
-	-	TRBJ2-3	TRBV29-1	TGCAGCGTTGACTCGGGCAGGGGCCCAGATACGCAGTATTTT	CSVDSGRGPDTQYF
-	TRBD2	TRBJ2-2	TRBV14	TGTGCCAGCAGGCCCCTGGGGGGTAGCGGGGTCACCGGGGAGCTGTTTTTT	CASRPLGGSGVTGELFF
-	-	TRBJ2-1	TRBV5-6	TGTGCCAGCAGCTTTTTCCGGGGTTTGGGCGATGAGCAGTTCTTC	CASSFFRGLGDEQFF
few	TRBD2	TRBJ2-1	TRBV2	TGTGCCAGCAGGGGACTAGCGGGAGTTCGGAATGAGCAGTTCTTC	CASRGLAGVRNEQFF
-	TRBD2	TRBJ2-5	TRBV4-1	TGCGCCAGCAGCCAAGGGGGGACTAGGGTCAAAGAGACCCAGTACTTC	CASSQGGTRVKETQYF
-	-	TRBJ1-2	TRBV9	TGTGCCAGCAGCCCACCGGCGGGAGCTAACTATGGCTACACCTTC	CASSPPAGANYGYTF
-	-	TRBJ2-5	TRBV6-1	TGTGCCAGCAGTGAAGGAGGTTGGGGCGTGGAGACCCAGTACTTC	CASSEGGWGVETQYF
-	-	TRBJ1-2	TRBV27	TGTGCCAGCAGTTTCAGTGCTAACTATGGCTACACCTTC	CASSFSANYGYTF
few	TRBD1	TRBJ1-2	TRBV19	TGTGCCAGTAGTATAAACCGGGACAGCGCCAAAGGGAACTATGGCTACACCTTC	CASSINRDSAKGNYGYTF
-	TRBD2	TRBJ2-7	TRBV2	TGTGCCAGCAGACTAGCGGGAGGCGAGCAGTACTTC	CASRLAGGEQYF
-	-	TRBJ2-7	TRBV4-2	TGTGCCAGCAGCCAAGCTACCGGACAGTCCTACGAGCAGTACTTC	CASSQATGQSYEQYF
-	TRBD1	TRBJ2-4	TRBV28	TGTGCCAGCAGTTGGGGGACAGGGGGCGCGGCCAAAAACATTCAGTACTTC	CASSWGTGGAAKNIQYF
-	TRBD1	TRBJ2-1	TRBV11-2	TGTGCCAGCAGCTTAGGAGTAGGACAGGGGGTCAATGAGCAGTTCTTC	CASSLGVGQGVNEQFF
-	TRBD1	TRBJ1-2	TRBV7-2	TGTGCCAGCAGCGCTGCGACAGGGAACTATGGCTACACCTTC	CASSAATGNYGYTF
-	-	TRBJ2-2	TRBV5-6	TGTGCCAGCAGCCCTGGAGGTAGTATGAACACCGGGGAGCTGTTTTTT	CASSPGGSMNTGELFF
-	TRBD1	TRBJ1-5	TRBV3-1/TRBV3-2	TGTGCCAGCAGCCGATCATCGACAGGGGTACAGCCCCAGCATTTT	CASSRSSTGVQPQHF
-	-	TRBJ2-1	TRBV5-1	TGCGCCAGCCAGGGCCACACAGGGAACAATGAGCAGTTCTTC	CASQGHTGNNEQFF
-	TRBD2	TRBJ2-5	TRBV3-1/TRBV3-2	TGTGCCAGCAGCCACAGGACTAGCGGGGGGGCGGGCCTCGAGACCCAGTACTTC	CASSHRTSGGAGLETQYF
few	TRBD1	TRBJ2-6	TRBV10-3	TGTGCCTCGACAGGGGGCGCTGGGGCCAACGTCCTGACTTTC	CASTGGAGANVLTF
few	TRBD1	TRBJ2-2	TRBV7-2	TGTGCCAGCAGCTTAGTCAGGGGGAGTTACACCGGGGAGCTGTTTTTT	CASSLVRGSYTGELFF
-	-	TRBJ2-1	TRBV30	TGTGCCTGGAGCGACTATTCCTCGACGAATGAGCAGTTCTTC	CAWSDYSSTNEQFF
-	TRBD2	TRBJ2-1	TRBV7-9	TGTGCCAGCAGCTCGGGACTAGCGGGAGTCGCCTACAATGAGCAGTTCTTC	CASSSGLAGVAYNEQFF
-	-	TRBJ2-7	TRBV6-4	TGTGCCAGCAGTGAATCTCTGTACGAGCAGTACTTC	CASSESLYEQYF
-	-	TRBJ1-5	TRBV7-9	TGTGCCAGCAGCTTAGGACAGTACAATCAGCCCCAGCATTTT	CASSLGQYNQPQHF
-	TRBD2	TRBJ2-2	TRBV11-3	TGTGCCAGCAGCTTTGGACTAGCGGGAGGGACGGGGGAGCTGTTTTTT	CASSFGLAGGTGELFF
-	-	TRBJ2-5	TRBV19	TGTGCCAGTAGTATGCGCGGGGCTAAAGAGACCCAGTACTTC	CASSMRGAKETQYF